This TCR beta chain was sequenced in a study of cytomegalovirus exposure and HLA in healthy donors (dated by TCRdb to the late 2010s). Context from the whole study: According to an earlier analysis of a few hundred of the donors, roughly 180 million T cells yielded over 100 million unique TCR beta sequences and 250 to 350 Gb of sequence data. Among around 400 genotyped donors of the cohort, an average of roughly 230,000 unique TCR beta nucleotide sequences was sequenced per donor, of which about 18% were non-productive. Because of strong linkage in the cohort, four to six DR-DQ haplotypes were treated as single units for association and clustering. Of the roughly 410 genotyped donors, approximately 80% were placed in the genetic ancestry cluster associated with self-reported Caucasian donors. HLA typing covered class I and class II loci at four-digit resolution. A later genetic analysis took genome-wide SNP genotypes for about three fifths of the roughly 700 donors and used that subset as a discovery cohort. Typing coverage varied by locus: roughly 620-640 donors for A, B, C, DRB1 and DQB1; approximately 560 for DQA1; approximately 610 for DPA1; roughly 450 for DPB1. All discovery cohort repertoires had been generated using a single sequencing platform. The study aimed to test whether cataloging public T cell receptors could reveal signatures of past pathogen exposure. The study combined high-throughput TCR immunosequencing, statistical association of individual TCRs with disease status, and machine learning to predict cytomegalovirus infection status. Alongside the repertoire data, information on donor age, sex, ethnicity and CMV serostatus was compiled. To study patterns of TCR occurrence, a later analysis re-analyzed previously published TCR beta repertoires from 666 donors and added high-resolution HLA genotyping. To decide whether each TCR beta V gene segment behaved as functional or pseudogenic, an earlier analysis of approximately 620 of the donors relied on high-throughput TCR beta sequencing. The later analysis used no new phenotypic data to find candidate immune exposures, relying instead on TCR beta sequences and their occurrence across donors. Besides the first cohort of approximately 670 subjects, a separate validation cohort made up of about 120 different subjects was used. An early release that covered 640 HLA-typed donors contained around 300 gigabases of sequencing data and 85 million to 100 million unique TCR sequences. The study used immunosequencing to profile the T cell repertoires of under 700 subjects and linked those repertoires to cytomegalovirus serostatus. The paper's findings and limits, for the study overall: A later analysis associated roughly 17,000 TCR beta sequences with specific HLA alleles at a false discovery rate of 0.05. Because counts were too low, roughly 16 rarely observed V segments, including chromosome 9 orphons, were left out of the earlier analysis of some 640 of the donors. The only immune exposure information available for the cohort was CMV serostatus. A few of the identified cytomegalovirus-associated TCR beta chains were confirmed in vitro to be specific for cytomegalovirus antigens. A later genetic analysis reported fewer N-insertions in productive TCRs among donors in an Asian-associated ancestry cluster than the roughly 700-donor mean. In a later analysis, the rate of TCR association differed among HLA loci, with DRB1 alleles having the most associated TCRs and HLA-C alleles having the fewest. Strong co-occurrence of HLA alleles, especially DR and DQ, made assigning TCR associations to individual alleles difficult. A group of highly shared sequence variants was considered likely to be a technical artifact of the sequencing pipeline. In a later analysis, HLA-associated TCR beta chains were found to be more clonally expanded and to have lower generation probabilities than equally common non-associated chains. The 87-base-pair reads could not distinguish some IMGT-functional V segments, including TRBV6-2 and TRBV6-3, so those segments were excluded. In an earlier analysis of a few hundred of the donors, most TCR beta V segments were observed in productive rearrangements about 87% or about 30% of the time, broadly matching IMGT annotations. A later analysis found that most CMV-associated TCR beta chains appeared HLA-restricted, with HLA associations seemingly driven largely by CMV exposure. A later analysis reported that several top co-occurrence clusters appeared linked to parvovirus B19, influenza, CMV and Epstein-Barr virus. Across donors, most TCR sequences were observed very rarely, whereas some public TCRs were present in many individuals. The authors suggested that the approach could potentially be generalized to other disease states and immunological phenotypes. A later genetic analysis associated a missense DCLRE1C variant with V-gene and J-gene trimming of TCR beta chains, and an independent cohort replicated the association. The cohort was sequenced for TCR beta chains only, and without alpha or paired-chain data the features that could be detected were limited. A total of roughly 160 TCR beta chains were listed by the study as associated with cytomegalovirus. The classifier was reported to diagnose cytomegalovirus status with high specificity and sensitivity in both the original cohort and the validation cohort. A further reported finding was that TCR beta sequences accurately predicted the HLA-A and HLA-B alleles for most subjects in the first cohort. Roughly uniform sequencing depth across donors was assumed in presence/absence analyses, although this assumption may not hold. Because some donors lacked HLA typing at each locus, the association tests relied only on the typed subset. Correlated functional status among segregating V segments might be attributable to linkage disequilibrium, but an unknown experimental factor could not be ruled out.

On this clone itself: Its recognized antigen is unknown. Base quality data are lacking; no much larger clone is found one base away.

The cohort was made up of several hundred healthy bone marrow donors. All cohort members were sampled while nominally healthy, although unrecorded immune exposures were likely present. The donor tested CMV seropositive and was one of the 289 seropositive cohort members. Every donor gave a peripheral blood sample, and the peripheral blood mononuclear cells from that sample were used for TCR beta sequencing. The Qiagen DNeasy Blood Extraction Kit was used to extract genomic DNA from the blood cell samples. Library preparation was by the immunoSEQ multiplex PCR assay. For the multiplex PCR, a mixture combining 60 forward primers for TCR Vbeta segments and 13 reverse primers for TCR Jbeta segments was used. A multiplex PCR assay on genomic DNA amplified the CDR3 region of rearranged TCR beta genes. On the Illumina HiSeq System, the amplified TCR beta libraries were sequenced as 87-base-pair reads. The paper's data handling went like this. A later analysis tallied about 77 million unique TCR beta chains across the 610 or so repertoires, and approximately 11 million of those chains were shared by two or more donors. Raw reads were error-corrected and collapsed into unique sequences with a nearest-neighbor algorithm that merged closely related sequences to remove PCR and sequencing errors. CDR3 sequences were aligned to IMGT reference sequences to assign V, D and J gene segments. For a sequence to be retained, a match of at least six nucleotides was required to both a V gene segment and a J gene segment. A rearrangement counted as productive if the CDR3 had no stop codons and remained in frame with V and J, and every other rearrangement counted as non-productive. Following IMGT convention, CDR3 was defined as the stretch from the second conserved V-encoded cysteine to the conserved J-encoded phenylalanine. The earlier analysis of some 540 of the donors excluded any sequence lacking an unambiguous match to a single V gene segment. An earlier analysis of a few hundred of the donors classified V segments as functional when productive rearrangements were above 56.7% and as segregating when the standard deviation between donors was above 5%. A statistical classification framework was built for diagnosing cytomegalovirus status from the catalog of TCR beta chain sequences. A later analysis assigned V and J genes by comparing TCR nucleotide sequences with IMGT/GENE-DB human TR gene sequences. Using the TCRdist pipeline, a later analysis assigned CDR3 sequences along with most-parsimonious VDJ recombination scenarios. In a later analysis, every TCR beta chain was defined by the combination of its CDR3 amino acid sequence and its V-gene family, and reads without a unique V-gene family were dropped. As a way to deal with suspected cross-contamination and a sequencing artifact, a later analysis dropped 450 to 600 nucleotide sequences that were highly shared and had low generation probability. For each public chain, a later analysis derived a clonal expansion index from normalized ranks of inferred template counts within each repertoire. Generation probabilities in a later analysis came from a VDJ recombination model fitted to out-of-frame rearrangements, and those results were checked against IGoR. Hypergeometric tests were used in a later analysis to score TCR-TCR, TCR-HLA and TCR-CMV co-occurrence, with a repertoire-size bias correction applied to the TCR pairs. In a later analysis, false discovery rates were estimated by permuting HLA or CMV assignments 20 times. In a later analysis, co-occurring TCRs were grouped using DBSCAN, with TCRdist sequence similarity added in when clustering inside HLA-allele-positive subsets. Repertoires with fewer than 30,000 or more than 120,000 public chains were left out of co-occurrence clustering, as were five repertoires with anomalous nucleotide sharing. What TCRdb holds here is the immuneACCESS table cut down to in-frame rearrangements. Part of the clones is not present; checked against another copy, under half of the missing clones reflect an unresolved V gene, and the others are unexplained. V, J and clone size derive from that table, while D and trimming were established from the DNA sequence. For this sample there are about 190,000 clones; over 70% appear just once. The ten largest clones take up around 3.2% of the sample.

Spanning cysteine to phenylalanine, the CDR3 consists of 19 amino acids. Only the CDR3 portion is preserved as DNA: 57 bases, with reading frame beginning at the first base. After removal of 3 bases from V and 0 bases from J, the junction retains 14 bases not matched to a gene. The germline V gene yields MDHEN for CDR1 and SYDVKM for CDR2. Sequencing was done on a sample of PBMCs. The chain employs TRBV28 and TRBJ1-5; 7 bases in between match TRBD1. This TCR was recovered from a woman in her thirties in good health and CMV-seropositive. The sequenced DNA: TGTGCCAGCAGTTTCGACAGGGCCCGACTAATATATAGCAATCAGCCCCAGCATTTT. Translation gives CASSFDRARLIYSNQPQHF.